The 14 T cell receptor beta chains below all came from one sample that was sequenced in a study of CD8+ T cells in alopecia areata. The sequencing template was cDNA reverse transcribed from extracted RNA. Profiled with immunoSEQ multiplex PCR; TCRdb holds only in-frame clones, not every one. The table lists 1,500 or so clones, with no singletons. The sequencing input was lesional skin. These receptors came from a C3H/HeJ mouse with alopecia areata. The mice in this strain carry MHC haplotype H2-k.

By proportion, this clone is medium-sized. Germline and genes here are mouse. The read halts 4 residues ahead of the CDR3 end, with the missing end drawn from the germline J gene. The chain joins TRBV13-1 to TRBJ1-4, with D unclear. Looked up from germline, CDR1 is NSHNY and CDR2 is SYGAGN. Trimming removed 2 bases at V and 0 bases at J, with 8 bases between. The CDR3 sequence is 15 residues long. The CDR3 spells CASSDRRISNERLFF. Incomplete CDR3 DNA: TGTGCCAGCAGTGACAGGAGAATTTCCAACGAA.

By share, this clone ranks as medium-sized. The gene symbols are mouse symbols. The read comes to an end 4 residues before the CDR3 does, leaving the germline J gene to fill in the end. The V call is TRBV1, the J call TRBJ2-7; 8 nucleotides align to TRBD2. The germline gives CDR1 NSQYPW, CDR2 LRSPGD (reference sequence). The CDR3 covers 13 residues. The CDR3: CTCSAAGGYEQYF. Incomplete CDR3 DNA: TGCACCTGCAGTGCAGCTGGGGGGTAT.

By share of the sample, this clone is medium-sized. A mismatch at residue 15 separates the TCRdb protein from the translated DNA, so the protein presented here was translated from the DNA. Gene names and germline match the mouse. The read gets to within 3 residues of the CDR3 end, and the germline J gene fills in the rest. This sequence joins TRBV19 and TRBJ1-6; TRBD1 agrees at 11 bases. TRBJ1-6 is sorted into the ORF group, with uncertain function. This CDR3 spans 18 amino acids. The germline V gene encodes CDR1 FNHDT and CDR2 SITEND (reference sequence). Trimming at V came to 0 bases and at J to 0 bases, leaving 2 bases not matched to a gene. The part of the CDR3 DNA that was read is TGTGCCAGCAGTATAGGGGACAGGGGGAATTCCTATAATTCGCCC. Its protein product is CASSIGDRGNSYNSP. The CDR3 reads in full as CASSIGDRGNSYNSPLYF.

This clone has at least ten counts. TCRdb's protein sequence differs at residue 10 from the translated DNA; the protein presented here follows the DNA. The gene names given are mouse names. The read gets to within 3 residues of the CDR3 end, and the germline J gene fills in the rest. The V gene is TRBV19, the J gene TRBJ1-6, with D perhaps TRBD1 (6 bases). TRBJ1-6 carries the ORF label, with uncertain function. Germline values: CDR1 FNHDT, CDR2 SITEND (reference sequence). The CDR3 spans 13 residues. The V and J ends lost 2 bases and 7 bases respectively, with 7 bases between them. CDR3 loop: CASSMQGNSPLYF. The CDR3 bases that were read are TGTGCCAGCAGTATGCAGGGGAATTCGCCC.

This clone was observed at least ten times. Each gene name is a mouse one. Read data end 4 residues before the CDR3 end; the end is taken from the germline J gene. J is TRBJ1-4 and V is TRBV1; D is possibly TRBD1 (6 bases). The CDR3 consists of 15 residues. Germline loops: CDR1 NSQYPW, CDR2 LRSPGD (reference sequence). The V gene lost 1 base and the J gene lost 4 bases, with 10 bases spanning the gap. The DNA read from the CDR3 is TGCACCTGCAGTGCAGGAGTCAGGGGCAACGAA. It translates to CTCSAGVRGNE. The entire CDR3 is CTCSAGVRGNERLFF.

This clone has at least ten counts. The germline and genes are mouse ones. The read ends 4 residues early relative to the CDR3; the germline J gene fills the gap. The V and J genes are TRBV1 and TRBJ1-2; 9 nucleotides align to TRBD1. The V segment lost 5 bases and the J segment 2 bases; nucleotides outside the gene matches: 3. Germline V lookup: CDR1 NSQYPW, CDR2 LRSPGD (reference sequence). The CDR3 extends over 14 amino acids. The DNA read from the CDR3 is TGCACCTGCAGTCTGGACAGGGGTAACTCC. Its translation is CTCSLDRGNS. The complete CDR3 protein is CTCSLDRGNSDYTF.

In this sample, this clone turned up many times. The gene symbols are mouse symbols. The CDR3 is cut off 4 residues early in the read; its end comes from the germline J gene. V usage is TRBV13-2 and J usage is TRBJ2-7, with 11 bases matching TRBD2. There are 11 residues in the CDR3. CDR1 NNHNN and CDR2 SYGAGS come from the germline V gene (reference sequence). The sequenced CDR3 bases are TGTGCTGGGACTGGGGGATAT. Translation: CAGTGGY. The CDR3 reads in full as CAGTGGYEQYF.

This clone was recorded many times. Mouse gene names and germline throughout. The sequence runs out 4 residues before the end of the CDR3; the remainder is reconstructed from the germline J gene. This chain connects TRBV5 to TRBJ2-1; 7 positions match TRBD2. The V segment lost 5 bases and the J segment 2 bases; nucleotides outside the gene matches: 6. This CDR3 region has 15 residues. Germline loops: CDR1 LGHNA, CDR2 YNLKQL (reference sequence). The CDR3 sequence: CASSDGGGYYAEQFF. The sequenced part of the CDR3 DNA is TGTGCCAGCAGCGACGGGGGGGGGTACTATGCT.

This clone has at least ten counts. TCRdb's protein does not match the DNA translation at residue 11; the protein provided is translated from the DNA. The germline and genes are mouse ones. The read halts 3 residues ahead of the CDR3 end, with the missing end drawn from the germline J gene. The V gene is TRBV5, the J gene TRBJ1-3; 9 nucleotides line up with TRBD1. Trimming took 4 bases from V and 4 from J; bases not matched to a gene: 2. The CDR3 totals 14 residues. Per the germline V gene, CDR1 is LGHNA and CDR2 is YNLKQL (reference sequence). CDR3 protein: CASSRTGVGNTLYF. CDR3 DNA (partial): TGTGCCAGCAGCCGGACAGGGGTCGGAAATACG.

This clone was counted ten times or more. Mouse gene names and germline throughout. CDR3 sequence reads: CASSQEPDRLNTEVFF. CDR3 DNA, as far as it was read: TGTGCCAGCAGCCAAGAACCGGACAGACTAAACACA. The genes are TRBV5 and TRBJ1-1; D is perhaps TRBD1 (6 bases). The CDR3 end falls 4 residues outside the read, so it is completed with the germline J gene. Per the germline V gene, CDR1 is LGHNA and CDR2 is YNLKQL (reference sequence). This CDR3 has 16 residues. Trimming shortened V by 0 bases and J by 1 base, and 12 bases separated the two germline ends.

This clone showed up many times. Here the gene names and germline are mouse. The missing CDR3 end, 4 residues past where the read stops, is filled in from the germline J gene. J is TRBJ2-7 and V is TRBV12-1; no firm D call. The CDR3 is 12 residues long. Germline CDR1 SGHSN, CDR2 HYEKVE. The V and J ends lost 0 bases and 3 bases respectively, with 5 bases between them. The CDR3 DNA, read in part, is TGTGCCAGCTCTCTCGTAGTCTAT. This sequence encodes CASSLVVY. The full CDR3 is CASSLVVYEQYF.

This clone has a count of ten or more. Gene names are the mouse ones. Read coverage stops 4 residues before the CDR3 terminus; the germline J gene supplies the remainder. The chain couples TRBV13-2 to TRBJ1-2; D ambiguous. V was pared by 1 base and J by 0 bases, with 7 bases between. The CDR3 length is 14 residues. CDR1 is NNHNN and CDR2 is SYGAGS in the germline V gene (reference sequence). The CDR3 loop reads CASGDRQANSDYTF. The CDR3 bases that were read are TGTGCCAGCGGTGATAGACAAGCAAACTCC.

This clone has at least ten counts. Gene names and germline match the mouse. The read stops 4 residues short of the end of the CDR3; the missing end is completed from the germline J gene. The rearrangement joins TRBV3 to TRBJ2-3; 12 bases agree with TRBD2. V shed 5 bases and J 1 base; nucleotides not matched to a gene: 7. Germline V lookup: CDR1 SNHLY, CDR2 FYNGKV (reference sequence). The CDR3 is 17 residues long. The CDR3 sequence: CASSPDWGGAGAETLYF. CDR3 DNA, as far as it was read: TGTGCCAGCAGCCCCGACTGGGGGGGCGCGGGTGCAGAA.

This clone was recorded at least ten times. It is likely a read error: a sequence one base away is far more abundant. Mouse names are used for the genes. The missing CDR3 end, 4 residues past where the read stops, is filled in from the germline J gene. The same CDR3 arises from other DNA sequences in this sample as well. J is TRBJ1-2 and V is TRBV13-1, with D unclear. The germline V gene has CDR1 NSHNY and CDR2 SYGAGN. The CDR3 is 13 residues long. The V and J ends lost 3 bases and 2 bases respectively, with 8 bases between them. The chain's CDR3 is CASSGTGNSDYTF. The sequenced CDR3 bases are TGTGCCAGCAGTGGTACTGGGAACTCC.